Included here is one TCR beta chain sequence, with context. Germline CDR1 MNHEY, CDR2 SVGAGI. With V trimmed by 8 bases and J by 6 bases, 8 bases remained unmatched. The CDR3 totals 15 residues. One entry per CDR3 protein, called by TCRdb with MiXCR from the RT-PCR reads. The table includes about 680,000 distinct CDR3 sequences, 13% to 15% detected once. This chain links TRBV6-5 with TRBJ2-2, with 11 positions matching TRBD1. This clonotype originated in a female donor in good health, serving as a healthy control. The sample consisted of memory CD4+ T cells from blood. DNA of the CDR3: TGTGCCAGCGCCTCACTGGGACAGGGGGCCGGGGAGCTGTTTTTT. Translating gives CASASLGQGAGELFF.